The clone carrying this TCR beta chain was seen only once. Antigen specificity is unknown. Diagnostic criteria for definite or probable disease, in their recently defined form, were met by the patients with Susac syndrome. TEMRA cells were FACS-enriched and CD8+ and CD4+ T cells negatively isolated. With random hexamers, reverse transcription was performed on about 0.5 to 1 ug of RNA. TCRdb reprocessed the immunoSEQ multiplex PCR reads via MiXCR and lists one record per CDR3 protein. The sample consists of 180,000 or so distinct CDR3 sequences, around 94% of them appearing once. There are 14 residues in the CDR3. V shed 5 bases and J shed 0 bases, with 12 bases lying between them. The germline V gene encodes CDR1 DFQATT and CDR2 SNEGSKA (reference sequence). This sample is drawn from a study of CD8 T cells in Susac syndrome. Study context: Treatment status at blood draw for the Susac syndrome patients was therapy-naive, corticosteroids, or intravenous immunoglobulin alone.

Whole-study results and caveats: CD4+ T cell repertoires in Susac syndrome lacked clonal expansion.

The material sequenced was CD4+ T cells from PBMCs. The TCR originated in a human donor with Susac syndrome. The gene calls are TRBV20-1 and TRBJ2-3; D not resolved. In nucleotides, the CDR3 is TGCAGTGCTCACGGAAAGACTAGCACAGATACGCAGTATTTT. Amino acids: CSAHGKTSTDTQYF.